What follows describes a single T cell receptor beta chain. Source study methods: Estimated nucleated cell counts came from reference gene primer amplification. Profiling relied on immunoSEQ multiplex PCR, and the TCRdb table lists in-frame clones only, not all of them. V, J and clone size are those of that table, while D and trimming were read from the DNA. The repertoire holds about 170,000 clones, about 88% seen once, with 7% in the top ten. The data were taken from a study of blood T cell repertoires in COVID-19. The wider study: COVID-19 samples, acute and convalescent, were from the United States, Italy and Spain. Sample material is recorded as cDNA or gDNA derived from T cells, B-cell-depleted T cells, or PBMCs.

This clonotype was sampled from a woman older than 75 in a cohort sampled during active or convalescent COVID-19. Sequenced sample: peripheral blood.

CDR3 region: CASSKRQGENSPLHF. For the CDR3, the DNA is TGTGCCAGCAGTAAGAGACAGGGGGAGAATTCACCCCTCCACTTT. V and J are TRBV6-2 or TRBV6-3 and TRBJ1-6; 9 bases map to TRBD1. The CDR3 sequence is 15 residues long. From germline, CDR1 is MNHEY and CDR2 SVGEGT. With 5 bases clipped from V and 7 bases from J, the junction kept 6 bases outside the gene matches.